This TCR beta chain was captured in a study of blood T cell repertoires in COVID-19. Sequencing was performed with immunoSEQ multiplex PCR; in TCRdb, only in-frame clones are kept and a portion is missing. The sample gives roughly 120,000 clones, over 70% of which show up once; over 2% is in the top ten. The receptor comes from a man aged 70 or older with acute or convalescent COVID-19. The material sequenced was peripheral blood.

CDR3 coding DNA: TGTGCCAGCAGTTACTCACGGGATGGCTACACCTTC. Its protein product is CASSYSRDGYTF. The chain uses TRBV6-6 and TRBJ1-2; D is undetermined. V was pared by 0 bases and J by 6 bases, with 5 bases between. CDR3 length equals 12 residues. Per germline, CDR1 MNHNY and CDR2 SVGAGI (reference sequence).